The 28 T cell receptor beta chains presented below share a single source sample, sequenced in a study of identical twins. Via MiXCR, TCRdb re-called the 5' RACE reads, giving one row per CDR3 protein. The profile shows 700,000 to 950,000 distinct CDR3 sequences, approximately 13% of them singletons. In addition, the sample was reused for a study of yellow fever vaccine responses in identical twins.

Material: PBMCs. These receptors were collected from a woman under 30 in good health.

This clonotype occurred a few times. The rearrangement links TRBV27 to TRBJ2-7, with TRBD2 matching 8 bases. Germline V gene sequence: CDR1 MNHEY, CDR2 SMNVEV (reference sequence). The CDR3 is 15 amino acids. The ends lost 3 bases at V and 2 bases at J; junction bases unmatched: 6. CDR3 sequence (DNA): TGTGCCAGCAGTTTCCGAGCGGGAGTAACCTACGAGCAGTACTTC. Translation gives CASSFRAGVTYEQYF.

This clonotype was detected many times. The chain uses TRBV15 and TRBJ1-1; tentatively, D is TRBD1 (6 bases). The germline V gene has CDR1 LNHNV and CDR2 YYDKDF (reference sequence). The CDR3 spans 16 residues. Trimming took off 1 base at V and 3 bases at J, with 15 bases between the two ends. CDR3: CATSRGWVGADTEAFF. In DNA form, the CDR3 reads TGTGCCACCAGCAGAGGGTGGGTGGGGGCAGACACTGAAGCTTTCTTT.

To note about this clonotype: At one end, the junction sequence differs from germline, possibly due to a read error. This chain joins TRBV20-1 and TRBJ2-2, with D tentatively TRBD1 or TRBD2 (5 bases each). Germline values: CDR1 DFQATT, CDR2 SNEGSKA (reference sequence). The CDR3 is 14 amino acids. CDR3 sequence: CSARGGRETGDLFF. DNA of the CDR3: TGCAGTGCTAGAGGGGGCAGGGAGACCGGGGACCTGTTTTTT.

The chain has TRBV28 and TRBJ1-5; the match to TRBD1 covers 10 bases. This CDR3 contains 18 residues. CDR1 is MDHEN, CDR2 SYDVKM, per germline. Trimming at V came to 5 bases and at J to 5 bases, leaving 15 bases not matched to a gene. CDR3 nucleotide sequence: TGTGCCAGCAGTCCCCGGTCTGGACAGGGGGGGATCTATCAGCCCCAGCATTTT. Protein product: CASSPRSGQGGIYQPQHF.

This clonotype was counted only a few times. The chain couples TRBV29-1 to TRBJ2-7, with D possibly TRBD2 on 5 matching bases. The CDR3 has 13 amino acids. Germline V gives CDR1 SQVTM, CDR2 ANQGSEA. Deletions cut 2 bases from V and 3 bases from J, with 11 bases between. The CDR3 loop is CSVESERDYEQYF. The DNA for the CDR3 is TGCAGCGTTGAAAGTGAGAGGGACTACGAGCAGTACTTC.

This chain joins TRBV20-1 and TRBJ2-3; D may match TRBD1 or TRBD2 (5 bases each). The CDR3 totals 12 residues. Germline values: CDR1 DFQATT, CDR2 SNEGSKA (reference sequence). Trimming shortened V by 2 bases and J by 4 bases, and 7 bases separated the two germline ends. CDR3 sequence (DNA): TGCAGTGCTAGAATGGGACCAGATACGCAGTATTTT. This codes for CSARMGPDTQYF.

A note on this clonotype: Compared with germline, one end of the junction differs, possibly owing to a read error. V usage is TRBV7-8 and J usage is TRBJ2-2; TRBD2 might be the D (6 bases). Germline loops: CDR1 SGHVS, CDR2 FQNEAQ. CDR3 length: 15 residues. In DNA form, the CDR3 reads TGTGCCAGCAGCTTAGGGACTACCTACACCGGGGAGCTGTTCTTT. Translating gives CASSLGTTYTGELFF. Together with reference TRBV7-8 and TRBJ2-2, the CDR3 gives the full variable domain: GAGVSQSPRYKVAKRGQDVALRCDPISGHVSLFWYQQALGQGPEFLTYFQNEAQLDKSGLPSDRFFAERPEGSVSTLKIQRTQQEDSAVYLCASSLGTTYTGELFFGEGSRLTVL.

CDR3 DNA: TGTGCCAGCTCACCCGGGGGCTGGGGTAACATTCAGTACTTC. Protein: CASSPGGWGNIQYF. The gene calls are TRBV18 and TRBJ2-4; D tentatively reads TRBD1 or TRBD2 (6 bases each). The CDR3 is made up of 14 amino acids. Germline CDR1 and CDR2: KGHSH and LQKENI. Trimming left V 3 bases short and J 7 bases short, with 13 bases between.

The V call is TRBV20-1, the J call TRBJ1-2, with 7 bases aligning to TRBD1. The length of the CDR3 is 15 residues. Germline assignment: CDR1 DFQATT and CDR2 SNEGSKA (reference sequence). Unmatched junction bases numbered 16, after V lost 6 bases and J lost 6 bases. The CDR3 is CSARPHGQENNGYTF. In DNA, the CDR3 is TGCAGTGCCCGACCCCATGGACAGGAAAATAATGGCTACACCTTC.

The chain joins TRBV2 to TRBJ2-2, with 10 bases that match TRBD2. The CDR3 runs 17 residues. Germline CDR1 SNHLY, CDR2 FYNNEI. Trimming at V came to 2 bases and at J to 4 bases, leaving 7 bases not matched to a gene. The CDR3: CASSEFQRGGPTGELFF. The CDR3 DNA reads TGTGCCAGCAGTGAATTCCAGCGGGGGGGCCCCACCGGGGAGCTGTTTTTT.

V gene TRBV2 combines with J gene TRBJ2-2, with unresolved D. This CDR3 has 15 residues. Per germline, CDR1 SNHLY and CDR2 FYNNEI. V was cut by 0 bases and J by 4 bases, with 9 bases left in between. In DNA, the CDR3 is TGTGCCAGCAGTGAAGCGAATATGTTCACCGGGGAGCTGTTTTTT. It yields the protein CASSEANMFTGELFF.

Many counts were recorded for this clonotype. The rearrangement links TRBV11-2 to TRBJ2-1; D is possibly TRBD2 (5 bases). Germline CDR1 and CDR2: SGHAT and FQNNGV. The CDR3 is 13 amino acids. V was trimmed by 0 bases and J by 7 bases, leaving 7 bases between them. CDR3 DNA: TGTGCCAGCAGCTTAGAAAGGGAGAATGAGCAGTTCTTC. The encoded protein is CASSLERENEQFF.

The chain combines TRBV10-3 with TRBJ1-1; D remains ambiguous. CDR1 and CDR2 (germline): ENHRY, SYGVKD. The V end was cut by 0 bases, the J end by 4 bases, with 15 bases between. CDR3 length: 16 amino acids. CDR3 sequence (DNA): TGTGCCATCAGTGAGTCGATCGGAGGAGCCGGCACTGAAGCTTTCTTT. Protein sequence: CAISESIGGAGTEAFF.

The chain links TRBV2 to TRBJ1-5; D gene unclear. The CDR3 has 13 residues. In germline, CDR1 is SNHLY, CDR2 FYNNEI. The V end was cut by 6 bases, the J end by 9 bases, with 15 bases between. The CDR3 reads CASSQQESLPQHF. The CDR3 DNA is TGTGCCAGCAGCCAGCAGGAGTCTCTGCCCCAGCATTTT.

The chain has TRBV18 and TRBJ1-5, with TRBD1 matching over 9 bases. V lost 5 bases, J lost 3 bases, and 5 bases stayed unmatched. The CDR3 length is 15 residues. The germline gives CDR1 KGHSH, CDR2 LQKENI. In nucleotides, the CDR3 is TGTGCCAGCTCATTACAGGGGGCGAACAATCAGCCCCAGCATTTT. Protein sequence: CASSLQGANNQPQHF. Complete variable domain (other parts from reference TRBV18 and TRBJ1-5): NAGVMQNPRHLVRRRGQEARLRCSPMKGHSHVYWYRQLPEEGLKFMVYLQKENIIDESGMPKERFSAEFPKEGPSILRIQQVVRGDSAAYFCASSLQGANNQPQHFGDGTRLSIL.

The chain employs TRBV6-1 and TRBJ2-2, with D tentatively TRBD1 (5 bases). CDR1 MNHNS and CDR2 SASEGT come from the germline V gene. Trimming took off 7 bases at V and 5 bases at J, with 11 bases between the two ends. This CDR3 contains 13 residues. CDR3 coding DNA: TGTGCCAGCACTGGGGCGAGGACCGGGGAGCTGTTTTTT. Its translation is CASTGARTGELFF.

There are a few counts of this clonotype. The V call is TRBV5-1, the J call TRBJ2-7, with D uncertain. Germline V gene sequence: CDR1 SGHRS, CDR2 YFSETQ. Trimming cost V 0 bases and J 2 bases, with 12 bases left between them. The CDR3 has 15 amino acids. CDR3 sequence reads: CASSLGTAGAYEQYV. As DNA, the CDR3 is TGCGCCAGCAGCTTGGGTACGGCAGGAGCCTACGAGCAGTACGTC.

This clonotype was recorded a few times. The chain combines TRBV7-8 with TRBJ2-3; D remains unclear. This CDR3 is 18 amino acids long. CDR1 is SGHVS, CDR2 FQNEAQ, per germline. The V and J ends lost 0 bases and 0 bases respectively, with 16 bases between them. DNA of the CDR3: TGTGCCAGCAGCTTAGCCTCTTATGCGCCTGCTAGCACAGATACGCAGTATTTT. Its protein product is CASSLASYAPASTDTQYF.

The J gene is TRBJ2-1, the V gene TRBV5-1, with 14 bases identical to TRBD2. This CDR3 is built from 15 residues. Germline CDR1 reads SGHRS; CDR2 reads YFSETQ. J gave up 8 bases and V 7 bases, and 8 bases lay outside the gene matches. The DNA of the CDR3 is TGCGCCAGCGGACCGGGGACTAGCGGGGGTGATGAGCAGTTCTTC. It is translated as CASGPGTSGGDEQFF.

This clonotype came up many times. The chain has TRBV28 and TRBJ2-1; 9 positions match TRBD2. The germline V gene encodes CDR1 MDHEN and CDR2 SYDVKM. The CDR3 has 17 residues. V lost 6 bases and J lost 4; bases outside the gene matches: 13. The CDR3 bases are TGTGCCAGCAGCCCAATGATGGCTAGCGGGAATTACAATGAGCAGTTCTTC. As protein: CASSPMMASGNYNEQFF.

The rearrangement links TRBV5-1 to TRBJ1-1; TRBD1 is a possible D gene (5 bases). The CDR3 covers 13 residues. Germline V gene data show CDR1 as SGHRS and CDR2 as YFSETQ. Trimming left V 0 bases short and J 6 bases short, with 9 bases between. CDR3 bases: TGCGCCAGCAGCTTGGAACGGGGACCTGAAGCTTTCTTT. Its protein is CASSLERGPEAFF.

The chain combines TRBV12-3 or TRBV12-4 with TRBJ1-5; D not resolved. The CDR3 sequence is 14 residues long. V lost 3 bases, J lost 3 bases, and 9 bases lay in between. CDR3 nucleotides: TGTGCCAGCAGTTTTGTTGGCACCAATCAGCCCCAGCATTTT. Translating it yields CASSFVGTNQPQHF.

The J gene is TRBJ2-1, the V gene TRBV5-1, with TRBD2 identical over 7 bases. Germline assignment: CDR1 SGHRS and CDR2 YFSETQ. V trimming: 0 bases; J trimming: 8 bases; junction bases outside the gene matches: 17. CDR3 length: 18 amino acids. CDR3 nucleotide sequence: TGCGCCAGCAGCTTGGCCGGTAGGGAGCGGGATGGGTTTGATGAGCAGTTCTTC. Translated: CASSLAGRERDGFDEQFF.

This clonotype was seen just once. The rearrangement joins TRBV6-5 to TRBJ2-2; 9 bases line up with TRBD2. The CDR3 totals 18 residues. With V trimmed by 0 bases and J by 0 bases, 5 bases remained unmatched. Germline V gene lookup returns CDR1 MNHEY and CDR2 SVGAGI. CDR3: CASSYSGGGAANTGELFF. The CDR3 DNA reads TGTGCCAGCAGTTACTCCGGCGGGGGGGCAGCGAACACCGGGGAGCTGTTTTTT.

This clonotype was seen a handful of times. DNA for the CDR3: TGTGCCAGCAGCTCGACGGTAGCGGGGTTCTCCTACAATGAGCAGTTCTTC. Protein product: CASSSTVAGFSYNEQFF. This chain links TRBV7-9 with TRBJ2-1, with 8 bases fitting TRBD2. This CDR3 spans 17 amino acids. J lost 0 bases, V lost 4 bases, and 8 bases had no gene match. Per germline, CDR1 SEHNR and CDR2 FQNEAQ (reference sequence).

This clonotype appeared a few times. V is TRBV6-1 and J is TRBJ2-5; possibly TRBD1 for D (6 bases). With 6 bases removed from V and 5 bases from J, the gap between germline ends came to 19 bases. The CDR3 has 15 residues. Per germline, CDR1 MNHNS and CDR2 SASEGT. The CDR3 DNA sequence: TGTGCCAGCAGCCTAAGTGGGGCAGGGGTTGAGACCCAGTACTTC. Translating gives CASSLSGAGVETQYF.

This clonotype was observed at least ten times. The chain recombines TRBV3-1 with TRBJ2-1, with a weak D call TRBD2 (6 bases). The CDR3 contains 13 residues. The germline V gene has CDR1 LGHDT and CDR2 YNNKEL (reference sequence). V lost 1 base and J 10 bases, leaving 11 bases between the germline ends. The CDR3 DNA follows: TGTGCCAGCAGCCAAGGGACTATTAACGAGCAGTTCTTC. This codes for CASSQGTINEQFF.

The V and J genes are TRBV28 and TRBJ1-2; D gene unclear. The CDR3 spans 13 residues. Germline loops: CDR1 MDHEN, CDR2 SYDVKM. Trimming removed 7 bases at V and 7 bases at J, with 16 bases between. CDR3 loop: CASTSNLLLGYTF. In nucleotides, the CDR3 is TGTGCCAGCACTTCTAACCTCCTCCTTGGCTACACCTTC.